This TCR beta chain was recovered during a study of CD8 T cells in ankylosing spondylitis. Study observations and caveats: Ankylosing spondylitis blood seemed to carry a telltale TCR beta motif made of under ten highly homologous variants.

MiXCR, applied by TCRdb to the 5' RACE reads, yields one record per CDR3 protein. This table holds over 600,000 distinct CDR3 sequences, over 15% found once. In germline, CDR1 is SNHLY, CDR2 FYNNEI. V shed 6 bases, J shed 1 base, and the junction held 12 bases outside the gene matches. The CDR3 consists of 17 residues. This clonotype has only a few counts. What it binds is not known. This receptor was obtained from a male donor with ankylosing spondylitis. This sequence joins TRBV2 and TRBJ2-1; 7 bases fit TRBD2. Source material: blood, either unsorted or a sorted T cell fraction (not recorded which). The CDR3 DNA is TGTGCCAGCAGGCGGTATGGCGGGAGTCAGTCCTACAATGAGCAGTTCTTC. Its protein is CASRRYGGSQSYNEQFF.